The rows below give T cell receptor beta chains drawn from one sample of a study of cytomegalovirus exposure and HLA in healthy donors. TCRdb's table, derived via immunoSEQ multiplex PCR, lists solely in-frame clones and lacks some. The table lists 150,000 to 200,000 clones, more than 65% of them singletons. Sequencing used PBMCs. These receptors originate from a woman aged 25 to 39 in good health and CMV-seropositive. The CDR3 runs from the conserved cysteine through the conserved F or W. D genes are given only for firm matches. A row's size may be missing; if present it is once, few, many or a size class.

-	TRBJ2-5	few	TRBV13	TGTGCCAGCAGCTTACAACAGGCCAGGAAGCAGTACTTC	CASSLQQARKQYF
-	TRBJ1-1	-	TRBV10-3	TGTGCCATCAGTGATGAGGGTCGGGACACTGAAGCTTTCTTT	CAISDEGRDTEAFF
-	TRBJ1-6	few	TRBV4-3	TGCGCCAGCAGCCCCATCGGAGCGGGGGGAGTTGGCTCACCCCTCCACTTT	CASSPIGAGGVGSPLHF
TRBD1	TRBJ1-6	-	TRBV7-2	TGTGCCAGCAGCTTAGCCGGGACAGGGGGCTCACCCCTCCACTTT	CASSLAGTGGSPLHF
-	TRBJ1-1	-	TRBV19	TGTGCCAGTAGTCGAACGGGGTCGGCCGGGAACACTGAAGCTTTCTTT	CASSRTGSAGNTEAFF
-	TRBJ1-2	-	TRBV19	TGTGCCAGTACCTCCCGGAGAAGTGCCGTCTTTAACTATGGCTACACCTTC	CASTSRRSAVFNYGYTF
TRBD2	TRBJ2-3	-	TRBV4-2	TGTGCCAGCAGCCAACCGACGGGGGGGCCCCGTACGCAGTATTTT	CASSQPTGGPRTQYF
TRBD1	TRBJ2-7	few	TRBV28	TGTGCCAGCACGACGGGACAGGGTGGATGGCAGTACTTC	CASTTGQGGWQYF
TRBD1	TRBJ2-1	-	TRBV6-4	TGTGCCAGCAGTGACCGACAGGGGGACTACAATGAGCAGTTCTTC	CASSDRQGDYNEQFF
TRBD1	TRBJ2-1	-	TRBV6-5	TGTGCCAGCAGTGACAGGGACACCTACAATGAGCAGTTCTTC	CASSDRDTYNEQFF
TRBD1	TRBJ2-7	-	TRBV6-5	TGTGCCAGCTCGGACAGGGCCTACGAGCAGTACTTC	CASSDRAYEQYF
-	TRBJ1-4	-	TRBV7-9	TGTGCCAGCAGCCCCCCTGGGAGGTGGGGGGCAACTAATGAAAAACTGTTTTTT	CASSPPGRWGATNEKLFF
TRBD2	TRBJ2-1	-	TRBV2	TGTGCCAGGTTCGGGACTAGCGGGAGGGGAAATGAGCAGTTCTTC	CARFGTSGRGNEQFF